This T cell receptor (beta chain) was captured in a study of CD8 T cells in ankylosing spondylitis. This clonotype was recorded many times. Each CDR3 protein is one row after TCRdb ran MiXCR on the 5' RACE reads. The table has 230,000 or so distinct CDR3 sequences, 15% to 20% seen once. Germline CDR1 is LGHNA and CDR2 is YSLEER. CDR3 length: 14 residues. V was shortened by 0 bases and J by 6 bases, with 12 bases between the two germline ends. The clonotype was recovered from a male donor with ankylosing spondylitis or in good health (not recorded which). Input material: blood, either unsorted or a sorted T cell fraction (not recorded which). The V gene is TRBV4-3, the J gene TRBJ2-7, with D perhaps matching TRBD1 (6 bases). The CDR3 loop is CASSQDAGVVEQYF. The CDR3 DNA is TGCGCCAGCAGCCAAGACGCAGGGGTGGTCGAGCAGTACTTC.